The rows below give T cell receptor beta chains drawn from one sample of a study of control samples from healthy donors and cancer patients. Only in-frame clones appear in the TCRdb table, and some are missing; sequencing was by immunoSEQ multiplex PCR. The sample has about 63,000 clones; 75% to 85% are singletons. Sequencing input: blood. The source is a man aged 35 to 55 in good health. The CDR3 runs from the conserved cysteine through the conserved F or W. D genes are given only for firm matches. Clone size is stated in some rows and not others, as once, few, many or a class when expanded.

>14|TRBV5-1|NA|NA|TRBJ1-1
TGCGCCAGCAGCTCAGCAGTGACTAACACTGAAGCTTTCTTT
CASSSAVTNTEAFF
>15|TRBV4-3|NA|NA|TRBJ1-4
TGCGCCAGCAGCCAACGGACAGCAACTAATGAAAAACTGTTTTTT
CASSQRTATNEKLFF
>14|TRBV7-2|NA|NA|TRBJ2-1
TGTGCCAGCAGCTTAGGAGGCTCTAGCAATGAGCAGTTCTTC
CASSLGGSSNEQFF
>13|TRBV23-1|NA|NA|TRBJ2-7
TGCGCCAGCAGTCACCCGGACAGCTACGAGCAGTACTTC
CASSHPDSYEQYF
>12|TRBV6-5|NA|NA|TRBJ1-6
TGTGCCAGCAGCCCAGGGAATTCACCCCTCCACTTT
CASSPGNSPLHF
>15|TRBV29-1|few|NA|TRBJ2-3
TGCAGCGTCGAGGGTTGGGGCCTAAGCACAGATACGCAGTATTTT
CSVEGWGLSTDTQYF
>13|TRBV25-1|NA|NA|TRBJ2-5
TGTGCCAGCAGGGGGCCCCAGGGGGAGACCCAGTACTTC
CASRGPQGETQYF
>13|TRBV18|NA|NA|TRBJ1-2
TGTGCCAGCTCACCAATCAGGGGCGATGGCTACACCTTC
CASSPIRGDGYTF
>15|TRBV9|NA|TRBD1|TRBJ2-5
TGTGCCAGCAGCCCCGGACAGGGGCCTCAAGAGACCCAGTACTTC
CASSPGQGPQETQYF
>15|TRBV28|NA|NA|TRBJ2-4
TGTGCCAGCAGTTTCTATAGCCTAGCCAAAAACATTCAGTACTTC
CASSFYSLAKNIQYF
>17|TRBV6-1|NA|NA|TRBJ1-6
TGTGCCAGCAGTGAAGGTTGGGGGGCGCAAGCTCGGTCACCCCTCCACTTT
CASSEGWGAQARSPLHF
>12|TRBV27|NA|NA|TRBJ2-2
TGTGCCAGCAGTCACGCGGCCGGGGAGCTGTTTTTT
CASSHAAGELFF
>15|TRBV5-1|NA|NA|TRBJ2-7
TGCGCCAGCAGTCCCCGGCAGGGGTCCTCCTACGAGCAGTACTTC
CASSPRQGSSYEQYF
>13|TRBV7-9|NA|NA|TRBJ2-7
TGTGCCAGCAGCTTAGGAGGCACCTACGAGCAGTACTTC
CASSLGGTYEQYF
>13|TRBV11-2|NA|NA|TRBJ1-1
TGTGCCAGCAGCTTACCCCCATACACTGAAGCTTTCTTT
CASSLPPYTEAFF
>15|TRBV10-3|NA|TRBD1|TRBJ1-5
TGTGCCATCAGTGAGCAGCAGGGGGCGAATCAGCCCCAGCATTTT
CAISEQQGANQPQHF